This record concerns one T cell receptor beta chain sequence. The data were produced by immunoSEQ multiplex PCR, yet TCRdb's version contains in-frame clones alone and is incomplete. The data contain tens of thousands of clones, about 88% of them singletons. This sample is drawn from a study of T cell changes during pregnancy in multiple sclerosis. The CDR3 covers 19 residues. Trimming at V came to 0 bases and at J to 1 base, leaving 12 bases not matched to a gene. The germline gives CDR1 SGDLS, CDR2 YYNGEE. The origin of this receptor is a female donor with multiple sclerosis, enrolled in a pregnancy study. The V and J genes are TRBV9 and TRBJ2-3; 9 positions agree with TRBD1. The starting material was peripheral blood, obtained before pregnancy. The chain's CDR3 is CASSVATRVGQGRTDTQYF. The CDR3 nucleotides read TGTGCCAGCAGCGTAGCTACAAGGGTTGGACAGGGGCGCACAGATACGCAGTATTTT.